This TCR beta chain was sequenced for a study of cytomegalovirus exposure and HLA in healthy donors. Samples came from healthy bone marrow donors. Study-level points and caveats: At a 0.05 false discovery rate, a later analysis found 15,000 to 20,000 TCR beta sequences to be associated with HLA alleles. Researchers reportedly found TCR beta sequences accurately predicted most subjects' HLA-A and HLA-B alleles. Reportedly, cytomegalovirus status was diagnosed with high sensitivity and specificity.

V lost 4 bases, J lost 0 bases, and 12 bases lay in between. The CDR3 is made up of 15 amino acids. Germline CDR1 and CDR2: MDHEN and SYDVKM. Primers included in the PCR were 60 Vbeta and 13 Jbeta primers. The method was immunoSEQ multiplex PCR; TCRdb's version includes in-frame clones alone and lacks a portion of them. The sample lists 150,000 to 200,000 clones, just under 80% occurring once. To note about this clone: Its specificity is unknown.

This receptor was obtained from a woman under 40 in good health and CMV-seropositive. Sequenced sample: PBMCs. This chain uses TRBV28 with TRBJ1-2; possible D gene TRBD1, 5 bases. Here the CDR3 reads CASSWGEGANYGYTF. The CDR3 DNA reads TGTGCCAGCAGTTGGGGGGAGGGAGCTAACTATGGCTACACCTTC.